At least ten counts were recorded for the clone carrying this T cell receptor (beta chain). In TCRdb, the 5' RACE reads were re-called with MiXCR into one record per CDR3 protein. The sample records 30,000 to 35,000 distinct CDR3 sequences, over 5% being singletons. Germline V gene sequence: CDR1 MNHNY, CDR2 SVGAGI (reference sequence). This CDR3 has 16 amino acids. V lost 2 bases, J lost 4 bases, and 15 bases lay in between. This record belongs to a study of early T cells in non-severe SARS-CoV-2 infection. The clonotype was recovered from an adult who was a healthcare worker with PCR-confirmed SARS-CoV-2 infection or an uninfected control (not recorded which). What was sequenced was whole blood. The chain combines TRBV6-6 with TRBJ2-1, with D perhaps TRBD2 (6 bases). The DNA of the CDR3 is TGTGCCAGCAGTTACCGCGGGACGCAACTTTACAATGAGCAGTTCTTC. Its protein product is CASSYRGTQLYNEQFF.